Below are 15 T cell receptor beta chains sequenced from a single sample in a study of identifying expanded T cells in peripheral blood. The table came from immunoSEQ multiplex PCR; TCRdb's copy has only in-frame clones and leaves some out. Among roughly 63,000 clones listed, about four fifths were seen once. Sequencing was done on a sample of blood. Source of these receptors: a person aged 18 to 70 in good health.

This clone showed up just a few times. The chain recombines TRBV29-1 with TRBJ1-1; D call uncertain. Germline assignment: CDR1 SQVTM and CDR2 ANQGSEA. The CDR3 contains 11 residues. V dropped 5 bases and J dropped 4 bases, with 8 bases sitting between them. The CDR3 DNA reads TGCAGCGTTCCGTCGTTCACTGAAGCTTTCTTT. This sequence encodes CSVPSFTEAFF.

CDR3 amino acids: CASKNRVGANYGYTF. The CDR3 coding sequence is TGTGCCAGCAAGAACAGGGTTGGAGCTAACTATGGCTACACCTTC. The chain uses TRBV6-1 and TRBJ1-2; a possible D gene is TRBD1 (6 bases). The germline V gene encodes CDR1 MNHNS and CDR2 SASEGT. CDR3 length equals 15 residues. Trimming took 7 bases from V and 0 from J, leaving 15 bases between them.

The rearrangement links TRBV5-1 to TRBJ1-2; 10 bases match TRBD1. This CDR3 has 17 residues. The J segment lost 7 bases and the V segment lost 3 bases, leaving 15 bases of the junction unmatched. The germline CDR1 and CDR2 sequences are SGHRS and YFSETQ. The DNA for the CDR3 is TGCGCCAGCAGCTCACCCACGACAGACAGGGGGCGACGTGGCTACACCTTC. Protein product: CASSSPTTDRGRRGYTF. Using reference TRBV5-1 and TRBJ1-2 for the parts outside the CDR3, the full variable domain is KAGVTQTPRYLIKTRGQQVTLSCSPISGHRSVSWYQQTPGQGLQFLFEYFSETQRNKGNFPGRFSGRQFSNSRSEMNVSTLELGDSALYLCASSSPTTDRGRRGYTFGSGTRLTVV.

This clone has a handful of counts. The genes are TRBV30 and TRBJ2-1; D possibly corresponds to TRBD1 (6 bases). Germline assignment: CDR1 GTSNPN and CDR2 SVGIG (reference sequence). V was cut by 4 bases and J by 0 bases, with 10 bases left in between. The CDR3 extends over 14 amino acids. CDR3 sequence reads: CAWMSDSSYNEQFF. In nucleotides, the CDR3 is TGTGCCTGGATGTCGGACAGCTCCTACAATGAGCAGTTCTTC.

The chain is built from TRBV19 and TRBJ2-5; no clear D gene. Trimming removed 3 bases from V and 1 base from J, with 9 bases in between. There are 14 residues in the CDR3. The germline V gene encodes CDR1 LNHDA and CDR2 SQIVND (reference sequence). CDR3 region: CASSMVAAQETQYF. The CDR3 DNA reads TGTGCCAGTAGTATGGTGGCAGCCCAAGAGACCCAGTACTTC.

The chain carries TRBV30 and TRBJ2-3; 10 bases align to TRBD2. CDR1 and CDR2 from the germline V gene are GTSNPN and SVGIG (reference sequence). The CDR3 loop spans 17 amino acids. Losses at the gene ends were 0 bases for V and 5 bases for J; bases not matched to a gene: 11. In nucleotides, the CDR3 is TGTGCCTGGAGTGTACTCGGGGCTAGCGGGAGTGGAGATACGCAGTATTTT. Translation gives CAWSVLGASGSGDTQYF.

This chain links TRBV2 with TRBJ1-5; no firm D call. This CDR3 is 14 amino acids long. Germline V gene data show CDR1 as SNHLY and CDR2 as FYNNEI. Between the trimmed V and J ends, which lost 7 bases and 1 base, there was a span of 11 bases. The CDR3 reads CASNGGVSNQPQHF. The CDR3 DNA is TGTGCCAGCAACGGCGGGGTGAGCAATCAGCCCCAGCATTTT.

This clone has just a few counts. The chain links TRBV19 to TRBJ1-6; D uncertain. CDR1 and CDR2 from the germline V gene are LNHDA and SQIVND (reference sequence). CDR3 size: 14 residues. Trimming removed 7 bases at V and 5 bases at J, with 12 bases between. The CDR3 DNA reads TGTGCCAGTACACTGGACGGTAATAATTCACCCCTCCACTTT. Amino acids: CASTLDGNNSPLHF.

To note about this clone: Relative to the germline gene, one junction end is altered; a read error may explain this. CDR3 protein: CASSPPGLYSTGTSIF. The CDR3 coding sequence is TGTGCCAGCTCACCACCGGGTCTATACTCAACCGGGACATCGATCTTC. This chain uses TRBV18 with TRBJ1-2; D might be TRBD1 (6 bases). This CDR3 spans 16 amino acids. Looked up from germline, CDR1 is KGHSH and CDR2 is LQKENI.

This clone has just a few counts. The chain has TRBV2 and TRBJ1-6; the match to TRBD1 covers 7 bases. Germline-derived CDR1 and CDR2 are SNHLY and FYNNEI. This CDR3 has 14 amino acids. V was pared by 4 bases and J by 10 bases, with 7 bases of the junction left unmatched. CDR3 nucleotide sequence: TGTGCCAGCAGTGTACAGGGGTTACGATCACCCCTCCACTTT. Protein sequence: CASSVQGLRSPLHF. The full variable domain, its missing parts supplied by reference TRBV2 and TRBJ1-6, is EPEVTQTPSHQVTQMGQEVILRCVPISNHLYFYWYRQILGQKVEFLVSFYNNEISEKSEIFDDQFSVERPDGSNFTLKIRSTKLEDSAMYFCASSVQGLRSPLHFGNGTRLTVT.

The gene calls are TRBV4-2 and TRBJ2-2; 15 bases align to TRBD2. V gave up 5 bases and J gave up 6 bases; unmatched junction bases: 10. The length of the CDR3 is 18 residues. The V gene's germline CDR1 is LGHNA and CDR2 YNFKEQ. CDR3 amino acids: CASSGRRTSGGGAGELFF. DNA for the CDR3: TGTGCCAGCAGCGGGAGACGGACTAGCGGGGGGGGCGCCGGGGAGCTGTTTTTT.

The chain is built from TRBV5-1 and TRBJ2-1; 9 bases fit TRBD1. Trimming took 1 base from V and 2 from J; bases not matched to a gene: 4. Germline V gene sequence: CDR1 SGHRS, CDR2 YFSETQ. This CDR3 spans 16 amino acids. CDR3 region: CASSLTGTGTYNEQFF. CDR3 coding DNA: TGCGCCAGCAGCTTGACCGGGACAGGGACCTACAATGAGCAGTTCTTC.

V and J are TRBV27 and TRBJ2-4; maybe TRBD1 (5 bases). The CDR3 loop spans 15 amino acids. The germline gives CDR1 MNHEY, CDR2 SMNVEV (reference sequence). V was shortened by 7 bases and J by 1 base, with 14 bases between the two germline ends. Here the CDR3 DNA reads TGTGCCAGCAAGGGGCCAGGACGGGCCAAAAACATTCAGTACTTC. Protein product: CASKGPGRAKNIQYF.

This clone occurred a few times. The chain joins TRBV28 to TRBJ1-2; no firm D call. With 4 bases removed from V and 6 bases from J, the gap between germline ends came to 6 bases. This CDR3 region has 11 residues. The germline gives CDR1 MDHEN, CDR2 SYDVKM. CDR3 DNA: TGTGCCAGCAGTTCGACGGATGGCTACACCTTC. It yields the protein CASSSTDGYTF.

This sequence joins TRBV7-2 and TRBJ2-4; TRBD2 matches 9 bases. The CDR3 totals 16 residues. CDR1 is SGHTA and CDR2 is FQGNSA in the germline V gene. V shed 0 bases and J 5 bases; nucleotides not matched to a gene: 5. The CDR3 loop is CASSLAGGRAENIQYF. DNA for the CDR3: TGTGCCAGCAGCTTAGCGGGCGGGAGGGCCGAAAACATTCAGTACTTC.